These 18 T cell receptor beta chains were all obtained from the same sample, sequenced in a study of human T cells and chemical hapten exposure. MiXCR, applied by TCRdb to the RACE reads, yields one record per CDR3 protein. Here the sample spans some 360,000 distinct CDR3 sequences, roughly 5.3% being singletons. Time point in this sample: pre-sensitization, week 0. Treatment noted: therapeutic diphenylcyclopropenone sensitization with weekly scalp DPC. The starting material was whole blood, obtained in connection with sensitization to the hapten diphenylcyclopropenone (DPC). Source of these receptors: a woman aged 50 to 60 with alopecia areata. Some clones in this sample may be carry-over from other donors' samples.

This chain connects TRBV12-5 to TRBJ1-4; 10 nucleotides line up with TRBD1. CDR3 length equals 15 residues. Trimming took 6 bases from V and 5 from J; bases not matched to a gene: 6. Germline assignment: CDR1 LGHNT and CDR2 FRNRAP. The CDR3 coding sequence is TGTGCTAGTGGCTGGGACAGGGGCTGGAATGAAAAACTGTTTTTT. It translates to CASGWDRGWNEKLFF.

This clonotype was counted a single time. The chain is built from TRBV5-5 and TRBJ1-2, with D perhaps TRBD1 (6 bases). The CDR3 has 15 amino acids. Trimming removed 0 bases at V and 8 bases at J, with 17 bases between. CDR1 is SGHKS and CDR2 is YYEKEE in the germline V gene (reference sequence). CDR3 residues: CASSLGDTRIKGYTF. The CDR3 bases are TGTGCCAGCAGCTTGGGGGACACCCGAATAAAGGGCTACACCTTC.

This clonotype was picked up many times. V usage is TRBV29-1 and J usage is TRBJ2-7; TRBD1 might be the D (6 bases). V lost 2 bases, J lost 1 base, and 9 bases lay in between. Germline loops: CDR1 SQVTM, CDR2 ANQGSEA. The CDR3 contains 13 residues. CDR3 residues: CSVERGSSYEQYF. In nucleotides, the CDR3 is TGCAGCGTTGAAAGGGGGTCGTCCTACGAGCAGTACTTC.

This clonotype has only a few counts. The V call is TRBV9, the J call TRBJ1-4, with D unclear. Trimming cost V 2 bases and J 0 bases, with 5 bases left between them. The CDR3 totals 14 residues. The germline CDR1 and CDR2 sequences are SGDLS and YYNGEE. The CDR3 loop is CASSVGATNEKLFF. CDR3 DNA: TGTGCCAGCAGCGTCGGAGCAACTAATGAAAAACTGTTTTTT.

With regard to this clonotype: A read error may explain this, as a much larger clone is one base away. The chain joins TRBV7-2 to TRBJ2-3; a weak D match, TRBD2 (5 bases). The germline V gene encodes CDR1 SGHTA and CDR2 FQGNSA. The CDR3 length is 13 residues. CDR3 DNA sequence: TGTGTCAGCAGCTTAAGGACTGGAGATACGCAGTATTTT. Translating gives CVSSLRTGDTQYF.

V usage is TRBV20-1 and J usage is TRBJ2-1; D is unresolved. V gave up 6 bases and J gave up 1 base, with 13 bases separating them. The CDR3 is 14 amino acids. CDR1 DFQATT and CDR2 SNEGSKA come from the germline V gene (reference sequence). CDR3 nucleotide sequence: TGCAGTGCAAATGGACCAAGATCCTACAATGAGCAGTTCTTC. Protein sequence: CSANGPRSYNEQFF.

The chain couples TRBV6-2 or TRBV6-3 to TRBJ2-7, with 10 positions matching TRBD2. The germline V gene encodes CDR1 MNHEY and CDR2 SVGEGT. J was trimmed by 8 bases and V by 8 bases; bases with no gene match: 12. The CDR3 contains 14 residues. The CDR3 bases are TGTGCCAGCCGTCCCGGGACTAGCGATTACCAGCAGTACTTC. Its translation is CASRPGTSDYQQYF.

This clonotype was recorded at least ten times. This chain links TRBV5-1 with TRBJ2-5; D remains unclear. V lost 4 bases and J 3 bases, leaving 10 bases between the germline ends. Germline-derived CDR1 and CDR2 are SGHRS and YFSETQ. The CDR3 has 13 amino acids. The DNA for the CDR3 is TGCGCCAGCAGCCCTGCAGGCGAAGAGACCCAGTACTTC. This sequence encodes CASSPAGEETQYF.

This clonotype was seen at least ten times. The V call is TRBV28, the J call TRBJ2-7; 15 positions agree with TRBD2. This CDR3 is 19 amino acids long. Germline assignment: CDR1 MDHEN and CDR2 SYDVKM. The ends lost 5 bases at V and 4 bases at J; junction bases unmatched: 15. DNA of the CDR3: TGTGCCAGCAGTCAGGGACTAGCGGGAGGAAAAGGGGTGAGGTACGAGCAGTACTTC. This gives the protein CASSQGLAGGKGVRYEQYF.

This clonotype was found many times. This chain connects TRBV5-1 to TRBJ2-5, with TRBD1 matching 7 bases. Looked up from germline, CDR1 is SGHRS and CDR2 is YFSETQ. This CDR3 is built from 14 residues. V shed 0 bases, J shed 4 bases, and the junction held 3 bases outside the gene matches. CDR3 loop: CASSLGQGPETQYF. In DNA form, the CDR3 reads TGCGCCAGCAGCTTGGGACAGGGCCCAGAGACCCAGTACTTC.

This clonotype was observed a few times. This chain connects TRBV4-1 to TRBJ2-7; tentatively, D is TRBD1 (7 bases). The V and J ends lost 0 bases and 4 bases respectively, with 13 bases between them. This CDR3 region has 15 residues. In germline, CDR1 is MGHRA, CDR2 YSYEKL. The CDR3 sequence: CASSQDPAGGYEQYF. The CDR3, as DNA: TGCGCCAGCAGCCAAGATCCTGCAGGGGGGTACGAGCAGTACTTC.

In its sample, this clonotype was seen many times. The chain is built from TRBV7-9 and TRBJ2-3; tentative D call: TRBD1 (6 bases). The CDR3 contains 13 residues. Trimming removed 5 bases from V and 6 bases from J, with 12 bases in between. Germline V lookup: CDR1 SEHNR, CDR2 FQNEAQ (reference sequence). The CDR3 DNA follows: TGTGCCAGCAGCCAACAGGGAGCGGATACGCAGTATTTT. Its translation: CASSQQGADTQYF. Together with reference TRBV7-9 and TRBJ2-3, the CDR3 gives the full variable domain: DTGVSQNPRHKITKRGQNVTFRCDPISEHNRLYWYRQTLGQGPEFLTYFQNEAQLEKSRLLSDRFSAERPKGSFSTLEIQRTEQGDSAMYLCASSQQGADTQYFGPGTRLTVL.

The V gene is TRBV6-5, the J gene TRBJ1-1; D possibly corresponds to TRBD1 (6 bases). Trimming took 6 bases from V and 6 from J, leaving 14 bases between them. The CDR3 has 13 residues. The germline CDR1 and CDR2 sequences are MNHEY and SVGAGI. The CDR3 DNA follows: TGTGCCAGCAGGAGGGGGACTCCCGCTGAAGCTTTCTTT. Its protein is CASRRGTPAEAFF.

There are many counts of this clonotype. This chain joins TRBV29-1 and TRBJ2-2, with D maybe TRBD2 (6 bases). The CDR3 covers 11 residues. The ends were cut back, 6 bases at V and 7 bases at J, with 9 bases in the middle. Germline V gene sequence: CDR1 SQVTM, CDR2 ANQGSEA. CDR3 sequence: CSVRRDGELFF. In nucleotides, the CDR3 is TGCAGCGTAAGGAGGGACGGGGAGCTGTTTTTT.

This clonotype was seen many times. CDR3 amino acids: CSVSDRVNEQYF. The CDR3 region has the DNA TGCAGCGTTTCGGACAGGGTTAACGAGCAGTACTTC. The rearrangement links TRBV29-1 to TRBJ2-7; TRBD1 aligns across 8 bases. CDR1 SQVTM and CDR2 ANQGSEA come from the germline V gene. With V trimmed by 5 bases and J by 5 bases, 5 bases remained unmatched. The CDR3 has 12 residues.

This clonotype occurred a few times. V is TRBV10-3 and J is TRBJ2-1, with 12 bases fitting TRBD2. This CDR3 comprises 17 residues. The germline V gene has CDR1 ENHRY and CDR2 SYGVKD. Trimming cost V 2 bases and J 1 base; bases outside gene matches: 3. The CDR3 DNA is TGTGCCATCAGTGAGAGGACTAGCGGGACTTCCTACAATGAGCAGTTCTTC. Residues: CAISERTSGTSYNEQFF.

This clonotype was counted only a few times. The rearrangement links TRBV12-3 or TRBV12-4 to TRBJ1-6, with D unclear. This CDR3 is built from 14 residues. The V and J ends lost 2 bases and 7 bases respectively, with 9 bases between them. CDR3 nucleotides: TGTGCCAGCAGTTTATCCCATCAGAATTCACCCCTCCACTTT. This gives the protein CASSLSHQNSPLHF.

This clonotype was found a few times. This chain connects TRBV6-6 to TRBJ1-5; 8 bases align to TRBD1. Germline loops: CDR1 MNHNY, CDR2 SVGAGI (reference sequence). The junction had 10 bases not matched to a gene; V was cut back by 6 bases and J by 3 bases. This CDR3 region has 16 residues. For the CDR3, the DNA is TGTGCCAGCAGCCTTGACAGGGGATTTTACAATCAGCCCCAGCATTTT. Translated: CASSLDRGFYNQPQHF.